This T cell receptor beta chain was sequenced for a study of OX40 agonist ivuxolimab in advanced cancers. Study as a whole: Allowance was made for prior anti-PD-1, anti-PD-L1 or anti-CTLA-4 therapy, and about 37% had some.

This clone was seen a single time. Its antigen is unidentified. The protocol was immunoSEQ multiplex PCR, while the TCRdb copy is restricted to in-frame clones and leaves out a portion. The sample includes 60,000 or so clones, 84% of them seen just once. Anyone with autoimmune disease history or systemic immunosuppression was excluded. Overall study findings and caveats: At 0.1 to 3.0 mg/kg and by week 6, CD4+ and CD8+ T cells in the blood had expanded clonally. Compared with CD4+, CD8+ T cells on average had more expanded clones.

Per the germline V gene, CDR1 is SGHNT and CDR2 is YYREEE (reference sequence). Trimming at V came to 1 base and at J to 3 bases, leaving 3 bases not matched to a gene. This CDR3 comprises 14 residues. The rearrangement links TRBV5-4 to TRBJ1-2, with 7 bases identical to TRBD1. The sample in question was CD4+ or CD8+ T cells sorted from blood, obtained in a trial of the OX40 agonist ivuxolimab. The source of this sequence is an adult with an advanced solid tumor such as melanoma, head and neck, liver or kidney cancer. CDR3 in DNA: TGTGCCAGCAGCTTGCCCGGGACAGACTATGGCTACACCTTC. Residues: CASSLPGTDYGYTF.